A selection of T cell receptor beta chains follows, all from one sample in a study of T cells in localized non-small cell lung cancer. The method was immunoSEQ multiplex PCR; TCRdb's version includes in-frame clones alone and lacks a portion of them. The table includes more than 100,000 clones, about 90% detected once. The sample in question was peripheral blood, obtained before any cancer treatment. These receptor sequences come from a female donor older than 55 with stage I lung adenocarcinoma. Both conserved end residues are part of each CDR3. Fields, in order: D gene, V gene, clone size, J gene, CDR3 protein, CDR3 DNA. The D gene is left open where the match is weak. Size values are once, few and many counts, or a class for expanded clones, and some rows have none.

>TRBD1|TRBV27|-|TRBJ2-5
CASRLYTTGGRETQYF
TGTGCCAGCAGGCTATACACGACAGGGGGGCGAGAGACCCAGTACTTC
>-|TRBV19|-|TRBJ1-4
CASSPRGVVEKLFF
TGTGCCAGTAGTCCCCGAGGGGTTGTGGAGAAACTGTTTTTT
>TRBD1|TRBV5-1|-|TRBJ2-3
CASTPFPGDRGTDTQYF
TGCGCCAGCACCCCATTTCCAGGGGACAGGGGTACAGATACGCAGTATTTT
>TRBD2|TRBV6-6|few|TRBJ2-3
CASNLAGTSTDTQYF
TGTGCCAGCAACCTAGCGGGAACTAGCACAGATACGCAGTATTTT
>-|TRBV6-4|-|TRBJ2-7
CASSDPMGSSGQYF
TGTGCCAGCAGTGACCCGATGGGTAGCTCAGGGCAGTACTTC
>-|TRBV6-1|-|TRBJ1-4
CASSELGAVNEKLFF
TGTGCCAGCAGTGAGCTGGGGGCTGTTAATGAAAAACTGTTTTTT
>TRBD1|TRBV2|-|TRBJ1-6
CASSGQGAGGSPLHF
TGTGCCAGCAGTGGACAGGGGGCAGGGGGATCACCCCTCCACTTT
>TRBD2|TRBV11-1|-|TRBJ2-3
CASSLGLAADTQYF
TGTGCCAGCAGCTTAGGACTAGCGGCCGATACGCAGTATTTT
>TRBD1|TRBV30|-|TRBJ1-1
CAWRKDRLGTEAFF
TGTGCCTGGAGGAAGGACAGGTTGGGGACTGAAGCTTTCTTT
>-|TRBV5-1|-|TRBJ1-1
CASSLAQNTEAFF
TGCGCCAGCAGCTTGGCGCAGAACACTGAAGCTTTCTTT
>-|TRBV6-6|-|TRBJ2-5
CASSYGAQETQYF
TGTGCCAGCAGTTACGGGGCTCAAGAGACCCAGTACTTC
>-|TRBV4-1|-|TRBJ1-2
CASSQSIGVRGYTF
TGCGCCAGCAGCCAATCGATAGGGGTTCGAGGCTACACCTTC
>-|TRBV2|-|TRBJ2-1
CTSSGQASYNEQFF
TGTACCAGCAGTGGCCAGGCATCCTACAATGAGCAGTTCTTC
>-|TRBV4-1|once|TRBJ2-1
CASSQAGGLNSYNEQFF
TGCGCCAGCAGCCAAGCGGGCGGATTAAACTCCTACAATGAGCAGTTCTTC
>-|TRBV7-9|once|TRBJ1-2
CASNDRTYGYTF
TGTGCCAGCAACGACAGGACCTATGGCTACACCTTC
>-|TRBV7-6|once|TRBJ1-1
CASSYSTLTEAFF
TGTGCCAGCAGCTATTCGACTCTCACTGAAGCTTTCTTT
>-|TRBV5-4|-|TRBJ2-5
CASSAAEAGTQYF
TGTGCCAGCAGCGCGGCGGAGGCTGGGACCCAGTACTTC
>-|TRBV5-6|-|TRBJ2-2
CASSLIVSGELFF
TGTGCCAGCAGCTTGATCGTCTCCGGGGAGCTGTTTTTT
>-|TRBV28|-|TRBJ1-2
CASRTNNYGYTF
TGTGCCAGCAGGACAAATAACTATGGCTACACCTTC
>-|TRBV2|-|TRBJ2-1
CASSTYTLAYNEQFF
TGTGCCAGCAGTACCTATACTTTAGCCTACAATGAGCAGTTCTTC
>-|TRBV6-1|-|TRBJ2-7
CASSDLLAYEQYF
TGTGCCAGCAGTGATCTACTAGCCTACGAGCAGTACTTC
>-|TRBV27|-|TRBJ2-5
CASSSSRLGETQYF
TGTGCCAGCAGTTCTAGCCGGTTGGGAGAGACCCAGTACTTC
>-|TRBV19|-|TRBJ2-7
CASSMQTQPPDEQYF
TGTGCCAGTAGTATGCAAACACAACCCCCCGACGAGCAGTACTTC
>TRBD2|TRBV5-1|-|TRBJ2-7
CASSPGVAGAYEQYF
TGCGCCAGCAGCCCGGGGGTAGCGGGGGCCTACGAGCAGTACTTC
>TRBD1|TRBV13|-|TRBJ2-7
CASSQTGSSYEQYF
TGTGCCAGCAGCCAGACAGGGAGTTCCTACGAGCAGTACTTC
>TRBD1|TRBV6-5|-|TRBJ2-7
CASSYEGARNSYEQYF
TGTGCCAGCAGTTACGAGGGGGCGCGGAACTCCTACGAGCAGTACTTC
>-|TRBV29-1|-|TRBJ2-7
CSVTNVYEQYF
TGCAGCGTTACAAACGTATACGAGCAGTACTTC
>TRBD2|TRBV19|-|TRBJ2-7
CASSVAGTYEQYF
TGTGCCAGTAGCGTAGCGGGAACCTACGAGCAGTACTTC
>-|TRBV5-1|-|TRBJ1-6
CASSLAPGAINSPLHF
TGCGCCAGCAGCTTGGCCCCAGGGGCCATTAATTCACCCCTCCACTTT
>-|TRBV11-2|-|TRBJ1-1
CASSPLKATEAFF
TGTGCCAGCAGCCCCCTCAAAGCCACTGAAGCTTTCTTT
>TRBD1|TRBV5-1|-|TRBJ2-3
CASSPGTGGFTDTQYF
TGCGCCAGCAGCCCGGGGACAGGGGGTTTCACAGATACGCAGTATTTT
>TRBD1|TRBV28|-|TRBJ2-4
CASSSSGQGKNIQYF
TGTGCCAGCAGTTCTTCAGGACAGGGAAAAAACATTCAGTACTTC
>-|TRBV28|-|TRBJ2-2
CASLGRSAGELFF
TGTGCCAGCTTGGGAAGAAGCGCCGGGGAGCTGTTTTTT
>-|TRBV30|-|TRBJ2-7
CAWVTAYEQYF
TGTGCCTGGGTCACCGCCTACGAGCAGTACTTC
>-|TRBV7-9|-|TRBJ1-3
CASSSWPNGNTIYF
TGTGCCAGCAGCTCCTGGCCGAACGGAAACACCATATATTTT